A selection of T cell receptor beta chains follows, all from one sample in a study of response to subunit inactivated influenza vaccine. MiXCR, run by TCRdb on the RT-PCR reads, gives a single entry per CDR3 protein. Of a few hundred thousand distinct CDR3 sequences in the sample, 12% are singletons; the top ten hold about 7.8%. The sequencing used non-naive T cells sorted from PBMCs, collected less than 15 days before vaccination. These receptors were collected from a man aged 50-59 years who received an inactivated influenza vaccine. CDR3s include the opening cysteine and the closing phenylalanine or tryptophan. The D gene is left open where the match is weak. Only some rows state a clone size, as once, few, many or a class for expanded clones.

V	size	D	J	CDR3	DNA
TRBV7-8	-	TRBD1	TRBJ2-7	CASSFGTGENYEQYF	TGTGCCAGCAGCTTCGGGACAGGGGAAAACTACGAGCAGTACTTC
TRBV19	few	-	TRBJ1-2	CASSIQGVNNYGYTF	TGTGCCAGTAGTATTCAGGGTGTTAATAACTATGGCTACACCTTC
TRBV12-3/TRBV12-4	many	-	TRBJ1-3	CASSLGVSDGNTIYF	TGTGCCAGCAGCCTAGGGGTTTCTGATGGAAACACCATATATTTT
TRBV7-2	-	TRBD2	TRBJ2-7	CASSYTSGSYEQYF	TGTGCCAGCAGTTACACTAGCGGGAGCTACGAGCAGTACTTC
TRBV28	-	TRBD1	TRBJ2-7	CASTGTGSYEQYF	TGTGCCAGCACTGGGACAGGGTCCTACGAGCAGTACTTC
TRBV2	many	TRBD2	TRBJ2-1	CASSPSGFAIHEQFF	TGTGCCAGCTCTCCTAGCGGGTTCGCTATCCATGAGCAGTTCTTC
TRBV4-2	few	-	TRBJ1-3	CASSQDFGTPSSGNTIYF	TGTGCCAGCAGCCAAGATTTCGGGACACCAAGCTCTGGAAACACCATATATTTT
TRBV20-1	-	-	TRBJ2-5	CSATGDIKYQETQYF	TGCAGTGCTACGGGGGACATCAAGTACCAAGAGACCCAGTACTTC
TRBV12-3/TRBV12-4	-	-	TRBJ2-3	CASSDSFRTDTQYF	TGTGCCAGCAGCGACTCCTTTCGGACAGATACGCAGTATTTT
TRBV20-1	-	-	TRBJ1-3	CSARPPNSGNTIYF	TGCAGTGCTAGACCCCCCAACTCTGGAAACACCATATATTTT
TRBV19	-	TRBD2	TRBJ2-3	CASRWTSGRADTQYF	TGTGCCAGTAGATGGACTAGCGGGAGGGCGGATACGCAGTATTTT
TRBV2	-	TRBD2	TRBJ2-7	CASSGGLGGYEQYF	TGTGCCAGCAGTGGAGGACTAGGAGGTTACGAGCAGTACTTC
TRBV28	-	TRBD1	TRBJ1-5	CASKAQGAQPQHF	TGTGCCAGCAAGGCCCAGGGGGCACAGCCCCAGCATTTT
TRBV27	few	-	TRBJ2-6	CASSLRNQGSGANVLTF	TGTGCCAGCAGTTTACGGAATCAGGGGTCTGGGGCCAACGTCCTGACTTTC
TRBV3-1	-	TRBD2	TRBJ2-1	CASSQALAYEQFF	TGTGCCAGCAGCCAAGCACTAGCGTATGAGCAGTTCTTC
TRBV12-3/TRBV12-4	-	TRBD2	TRBJ2-3	CASCFGPLAGPSTDTQYF	TGTGCCAGCTGTTTCGGGCCCCTAGCGGGACCTAGCACAGATACGCAGTATTTT
TRBV12-3/TRBV12-4	-	TRBD2	TRBJ2-5	CASSPLQSGGALETQYF	TGTGCCAGCAGTCCCCTCCAGAGCGGGGGGGCTCTGGAGACCCAGTACTTC
TRBV5-1	few	-	TRBJ1-2	CASSTIPGTRGRYGYTF	TGCGCCAGCAGCACAATACCCGGGACGAGAGGGCGATATGGCTACACCTTC
TRBV12-3/TRBV12-4	many	-	TRBJ1-1	CASSFLTEAFF	TGTGCCAGCAGTTTTCTCACTGAAGCTTTCTTT
TRBV4-2	-	-	TRBJ2-1	CASSKQGNYNEQFF	TGTGCCAGCAGCAAACAGGGAAACTACAATGAGCAGTTCTTC
TRBV6-2/TRBV6-3	-	TRBD1	TRBJ2-7	CASSYAGQAHEQYF	TGTGCCAGCAGTTACGCGGGACAGGCCCACGAGCAGTACTTC
TRBV20-1	-	TRBD2	TRBJ2-3	CSARGGSGGTDTQYF	TGCAGTGCTAGAGGGGGTAGCGGGGGCACAGATACGCAGTATTTT
TRBV20-1	-	TRBD1	TRBJ2-7	CSASDSARGPHEQYF	TGCAGTGCTAGCGATTCGGCCAGGGGGCCACACGAGCAGTACTTC
TRBV28	-	-	TRBJ2-5	CASSSWERRWTQYF	TGTGCCAGCAGTTCATGGGAGAGGCGGTGGACCCAGTACTTC
TRBV15	many	-	TRBJ2-1	CATSRDRISENEQFF	TGTGCCACCAGCAGAGATCGGATTAGCGAGAATGAGCAGTTCTTC
TRBV6-1	many	TRBD1	TRBJ2-7	CASSELRGKGAPYEQYF	TGTGCCAGCAGTGAACTTAGGGGAAAGGGGGCTCCCTACGAGCAGTACTTC
TRBV28	few	-	TRBJ1-1	CASSLWQLKMNTEAFF	TGTGCCAGCAGTTTATGGCAGCTAAAAATGAACACTGAAGCTTTCTTT
TRBV14	-	TRBD2	TRBJ2-7	CASSQELGGEQYF	TGTGCCAGCAGCCAAGAATTGGGAGGGGAGCAGTACTTC
TRBV12-3/TRBV12-4	many	-	TRBJ2-1	CASSLDRLNSYNEQFF	TGTGCCAGCAGCCTCGACAGATTAAACTCCTACAATGAGCAGTTCTTC
TRBV28	-	-	TRBJ2-7	CASSFTYGASEQYF	TGTGCCAGCAGTTTCACCTATGGAGCGTCCGAGCAGTACTTC
TRBV7-9	many	TRBD1	TRBJ1-2	CASSPGGALNYGYTF	TGTGCCAGCAGCCCAGGGGGCGCATTAAACTATGGCTACACCTTC
TRBV28	many	-	TRBJ2-4	CASSPTRSVAKNIQYF	TGTGCCAGCAGTCCCACTAGATCAGTGGCCAAAAACATTCAGTACTTC
TRBV5-1	few	-	TRBJ2-1	CASSLRARSKNEQFF	TGCGCCAGCAGCTTGAGGGCTCGGAGTAAGAATGAGCAGTTCTTC
TRBV12-3/TRBV12-4	many	TRBD2	TRBJ2-5	CASSPGLANQETQYF	TGTGCCAGCAGCCCGGGACTAGCGAATCAAGAGACCCAGTACTTC
TRBV29-1	many	-	TRBJ2-3	CSVLAGTRTDTQYF	TGCAGCGTTTTGGCGGGAACGCGCACAGATACGCAGTATTTT
TRBV20-1	many	-	TRBJ1-3	CSARDGGSGNTIYF	TGCAGTGCTAGGGACGGGGGCTCTGGAAACACCATATATTTT
TRBV6-1	-	TRBD2	TRBJ2-1	CASSNSGRGYNEQFF	TGTGCCAGCAGTAATAGCGGGAGAGGTTACAATGAGCAGTTCTTC
TRBV12-3/TRBV12-4	few	-	TRBJ2-7	CASSPPAGPHYYEQYF	TGTGCCAGCAGTCCCCCCGCAGGCCCCCATTACTACGAGCAGTACTTC
TRBV20-1	many	-	TRBJ2-1	CSAPDSSGPHEQFF	TGCAGTGCCCCGGACAGTTCGGGCCCACATGAGCAGTTCTTC